One T cell receptor (beta chain) is described in this entry. Germline V lookup: CDR1 LGHNT, CDR2 FRNRAP. The V segment lost 8 bases and the J segment 5 bases; nucleotides outside the gene matches: 11. The CDR3 covers 15 residues. TCRdb keeps only in-frame clones here, not all; method: immunoSEQ multiplex PCR. The repertoire holds hundreds of thousands of clones, with roughly nine tenths as singletons. This sample was included in a study of blood T cell repertoires in COVID-19. Overall study context: Among Cohort 3 donors, those recovered had two negative PCRs, clearance, or symptom resolution.

This clonotype was sampled from a woman in her 50s in a cohort exposed to, infected with or recovered from COVID-19 (not recorded which). Sequencing was done on a sample of PBMCs or T cells enriched from blood (not recorded which). V usage is TRBV12-5 and J usage is TRBJ1-5, with 8 bases aligning to TRBD1. CDR3 protein: CASRQGWGSHQPQHF. CDR3 coding DNA: TGTGCTAGTAGACAGGGGTGGGGGTCTCATCAGCCCCAGCATTTT.